This passage covers 15 T cell receptor beta chains from one sample sequenced in a study of T cell responses to AZD1222 COVID-19 vaccine. Sequencing used immunoSEQ multiplex PCR; TCRdb keeps in-frame clones, though not all of them. The table includes approximately 170,000 clones, around nine tenths detected once. The sample consisted of peripheral blood, taken 28 days after the second AZD1222 dose. The source is an adult who received the AZD1222 COVID-19 vaccine.

The V gene is TRBV4-3, the J gene TRBJ1-1; no clear D. The CDR3 runs 14 residues. V gave up 0 bases and J gave up 14 bases, with 19 bases separating them. Germline V lookup: CDR1 LGHNA, CDR2 YSLEER. CDR3 loop: CASSQDLLMGRVFF. The CDR3 DNA sequence: TGCGCCAGCAGCCAAGATCTCCTCATGGGGAGGGTCTTCTTT.

The chain joins TRBV7-9 to TRBJ2-3, with 16 bases lining up with TRBD2. This CDR3 has 18 residues. The V gene end was trimmed by 5 bases and the J gene end by 2 bases; junction bases not matched to a gene: 7. CDR1 and CDR2 from the germline V gene are SEHNR and FQNEAQ (reference sequence). DNA for the CDR3: TGTGCCAGCAGCCCAGGGACTAGCGGGGGGGTGAACACAGATACGCAGTATTTT. Encoded protein: CASSPGTSGGVNTDTQYF.

Note on this clone: The junction shows a germline mismatch at one end, possibly a read error. The V and J genes are TRBV19 and TRBJ1-2; no clear D gene. The CDR3 runs 14 residues. Germline assignment: CDR1 LNHDA and CDR2 SQIVND (reference sequence). The CDR3 DNA is TGCGCAGTGCAGCCAACAGCATACAACTATGGCTACACCTTC. Translated, it gives CAVQPTAYNYGYTF.

The rearrangement joins TRBV5-6 to TRBJ1-2; no clear D. CDR1 is SGHDT, CDR2 YYEEEE, per germline. Trimming pared 2 bases from V and 1 base from J, leaving 9 bases between. The CDR3 is made up of 14 amino acids. The DNA for the CDR3 is TGTGCCAGCAGCTTCGCAGAGCGTAACTATGGCTACACCTTC. Translating gives CASSFAERNYGYTF.

Of note for this clone: One end of the junction is discordant with germline, which a read error may explain. The DNA of the CDR3 is TGTGCCAGCAGCCCGCGGGACGGAGCCACATATACGCAGTATTTT. As protein: CASSPRDGATYTQYF. This chain links TRBV6-5 with TRBJ2-3, with D possibly TRBD2 on 6 matching bases. CDR1 and CDR2 (germline): MNHEY, SVGAGI. The CDR3 length is 15 residues.

The rearrangement uses TRBV3-1 (or the pseudogene TRBV3-2) and TRBJ1-1; D perhaps matches TRBD1 (6 bases). Per germline, CDR1 LGHDT and CDR2 YNNKEL (reference sequence). The V end was cut by 4 bases, the J end by 4 bases, with 13 bases between. The CDR3 totals 14 residues. CDR3 sequence reads: CASSRRLGATEAFF. The CDR3, as DNA: TGTGCCAGCAGCCGTCGCTTGGGGGCCACTGAAGCTTTCTTT.

This sequence joins TRBV6-5 and TRBJ1-6; perhaps TRBD1 as D (5 bases). V was pared by 0 bases and J by 0 bases, with 6 bases between. This CDR3 is 16 amino acids long. Germline V gene data show CDR1 as MNHEY and CDR2 as SVGAGI. Here the CDR3 reads CASSYSRGSYNSPLHF. CDR3 DNA sequence: TGTGCCAGCAGTTACTCGAGGGGCTCCTATAATTCACCCCTCCACTTT.

V gene TRBV3-1 (or the pseudogene TRBV3-2) combines with J gene TRBJ2-1, with 11 bases that match TRBD2. CDR3 length equals 16 residues. Germline trimming cut 1 base from V and 5 bases from J; bases unmatched to any gene: 4. Germline values: CDR1 LGHDT, CDR2 YNNKEL (reference sequence). The chain's CDR3 is CASSQVAGGHHNEQFF. DNA of the CDR3: TGTGCCAGCAGCCAAGTAGCGGGGGGGCACCACAATGAGCAGTTCTTC.

This clone was seen just once. CDR3 in amino acids: CASSPVPGTGWGYYGYTF. The DNA of the CDR3 is TGTGCCAGCTCACCGGTGCCCGGGACAGGGTGGGGTTATTATGGCTACACCTTC. This chain links TRBV18 with TRBJ1-2; 9 bases agree with TRBD1. This CDR3 has 18 amino acids. Germline lookup yields CDR1 KGHSH and CDR2 LQKENI. V shed 3 bases, J shed 5 bases, and the junction held 16 bases outside the gene matches.

V gene TRBV19 combines with J gene TRBJ1-1; TRBD1 matches at 9 bases. Per germline, CDR1 LNHDA and CDR2 SQIVND (reference sequence). The CDR3 spans 13 residues. With V trimmed by 6 bases and J by 11 bases, 10 bases remained unmatched. The CDR3 DNA reads TGTGCCAGTAGGGAGACAGGGGGGTATGCGGCTTTCTTT. Amino acids: CASRETGGYAAFF.

V and J are TRBV5-6 and TRBJ1-2, with TRBD1 identical over 7 bases. This CDR3 is 15 amino acids long. Germline V gene data show CDR1 as SGHDT and CDR2 as YYEEEE. The junction had 7 bases not matched to a gene; V was cut back by 4 bases and J by 1 base. DNA for the CDR3: TGTGCCAGCAGCAATCCGGGACAGCTTAACTATGGCTACACCTTC. Translation: CASSNPGQLNYGYTF.

The chain uses TRBV9 and TRBJ1-5; D is possibly TRBD1 (5 bases). Germline assignment: CDR1 SGDLS and CDR2 YYNGEE. V lost 0 bases, J lost 3 bases, and 13 bases lay in between. The CDR3 consists of 16 residues. This chain's CDR3 is CASSVGIGAANQPQHF. The CDR3 DNA sequence: TGTGCCAGCAGCGTAGGGATAGGGGCCGCCAATCAGCCCCAGCATTTT.

In this sample, this clone turned up a few times. The genes are TRBV5-8 and TRBJ1-1, with D unclear. There are 14 residues in the CDR3. The V gene lost 4 bases and the J gene lost 1 base, with 11 bases spanning the gap. Germline V gives CDR1 SGHTS, CDR2 YDEGEE. The CDR3 region has the DNA TGTGCCAGCAGCGTACAAGGACGGAACACTGAAGCTTTCTTT. Translation gives CASSVQGRNTEAFF.

This clone was seen a handful of times. The gene calls are TRBV10-3 and TRBJ2-1; D remains unclear. The V end lost 3 bases, the J end lost 9 bases, and 9 bases lay between the germline ends. From germline, CDR1 is ENHRY and CDR2 SYGVKD. The CDR3 covers 12 residues. The CDR3 DNA follows: TGTGCCATCAGTGACGTGGGTCGTGAGCAGTTCTTC. This encodes CAISDVGREQFF.

V gene TRBV3-1 (or the pseudogene TRBV3-2) combines with J gene TRBJ1-1, with D tentatively TRBD1 (5 bases). The CDR3 runs 13 residues. Germline values: CDR1 LGHDT, CDR2 YNNKEL (reference sequence). Between the trimmed V and J ends, which lost 8 bases and 4 bases, there was a span of 14 bases. The DNA of the CDR3 is TGTGCCAGCGGGACTTCGGCAGGCACTGAAGCTTTCTTT. Translation gives CASGTSAGTEAFF.